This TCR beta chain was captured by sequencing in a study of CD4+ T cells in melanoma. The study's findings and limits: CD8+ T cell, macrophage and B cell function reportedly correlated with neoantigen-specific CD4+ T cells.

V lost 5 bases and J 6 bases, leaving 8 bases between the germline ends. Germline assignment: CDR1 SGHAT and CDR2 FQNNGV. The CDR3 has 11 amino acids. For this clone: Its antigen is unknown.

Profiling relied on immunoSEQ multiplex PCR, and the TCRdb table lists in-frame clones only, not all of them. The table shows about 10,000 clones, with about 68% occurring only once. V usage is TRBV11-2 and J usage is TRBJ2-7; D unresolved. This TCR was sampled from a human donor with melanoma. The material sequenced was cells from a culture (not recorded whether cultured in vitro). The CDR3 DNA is TGTGCCAGCAGCCTGATCTCCGAGCAGTACTTC. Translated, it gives CASSLISEQYF.